Below, 25 T cell receptor beta chains from the same sample are listed, as sequenced in a study of blood T cell repertoires in COVID-19. Profiling relied on immunoSEQ multiplex PCR, and the TCRdb table lists in-frame clones only, not all of them. The table has around 150,000 clones, approximately 79% seen once. Sequencing was done on a sample of PBMCs or T cells enriched from blood (not recorded which). Every receptor here comes from a man in his forties or fifties who had recovered from COVID-19.

The chain couples TRBV28 to TRBJ1-3; TRBD1 agrees at 7 bases. Germline loops: CDR1 MDHEN, CDR2 SYDVKM. V lost 6 bases, J lost 4 bases, and 15 bases stayed unmatched. This CDR3 has 17 residues. This CDR3 is CASRSRRRQGFGNTIYF. As DNA, the CDR3 is TGTGCCAGCAGATCTAGAAGACGACAGGGTTTCGGAAACACCATATATTTT.

The gene calls are TRBV9 and TRBJ2-3; 10 bases line up with TRBD1. Germline V gene data show CDR1 as SGDLS and CDR2 as YYNGEE. This CDR3 contains 17 residues. V was clipped by 4 bases and J by 1 base; unmatched bases: 9. CDR3: CASSPRWDRGGTDTQYF. CDR3 DNA: TGTGCCAGCAGCCCTCGGTGGGACAGGGGAGGCACAGATACGCAGTATTTT.

The V call is TRBV10-3, the J call TRBJ2-7; 13 bases agree with TRBD2. CDR1 is ENHRY and CDR2 is SYGVKD in the germline V gene. The CDR3 length is 15 residues. Trimming cost V 6 bases and J 2 bases; bases outside gene matches: 4. CDR3 loop: CAIRDGTSGAYEQYF. The CDR3 DNA follows: TGTGCCATCAGGGATGGGACTAGCGGGGCCTACGAGCAGTACTTC.

The V and J genes are TRBV19 and TRBJ2-5, with a weak D call TRBD1 (6 bases). The germline CDR1 and CDR2 sequences are LNHDA and SQIVND (reference sequence). With 2 bases removed from V and 2 bases from J, the gap between germline ends came to 12 bases. The CDR3 covers 15 residues. The CDR3 DNA sequence: TGTGCCAGTAGTATAAAGGGGACATATCAAGAGACCCAGTACTTC. Residues: CASSIKGTYQETQYF.

Only a few counts were recorded for this clone. This chain links TRBV19 with TRBJ1-4; 11 bases are a match to TRBD1. The germline gives CDR1 LNHDA, CDR2 SQIVND (reference sequence). This CDR3 comprises 16 residues. V dropped 4 bases and J dropped 7; count of bases not matched to a gene: 8. CDR3: CASSTPSGTGGEKLFF. The CDR3 DNA reads TGTGCCAGTAGTACGCCATCCGGGACAGGGGGTGAAAAACTGTTTTTT.

The chain combines TRBV5-1 with TRBJ2-2; 8 nucleotides match TRBD1. This CDR3 has 15 amino acids. Germline V gives CDR1 SGHRS, CDR2 YFSETQ. V lost 3 bases to trimming and J lost 5 bases; unmatched junction nucleotides: 6. Here the CDR3 DNA reads TGCGCCAGCAGCTACCGTGGACAGGGAACCGGGGAGCTGTTTTTT. Amino acid sequence: CASSYRGQGTGELFF.

The rearrangement uses TRBV2 and TRBJ1-2, with TRBD1 matching over 8 bases. CDR1 is SNHLY, CDR2 FYNNEI, per germline. The V and J ends lost 6 bases and 8 bases, in that order; junction bases with no gene match: 5. CDR3 length equals 12 residues. CDR3 sequence reads: CASRPGGGGYTF. CDR3 bases: TGTGCCAGCAGACCAGGGGGCGGCGGCTACACCTTC.

This clone has only one observation. The genes are TRBV27 and TRBJ2-7; TRBD2 matches 7 bases. In germline, CDR1 is MNHEY, CDR2 SMNVEV (reference sequence). The CDR3 covers 16 residues. Unmatched junction bases numbered 15, after V lost 7 bases and J lost 3 bases. The CDR3 reads CASTPRGGVGFYEQYF. The DNA for the CDR3 is TGTGCCAGCACCCCGCGGGGAGGGGTGGGTTTCTACGAGCAGTACTTC.

This chain uses TRBV2 with TRBJ2-7; TRBD1 agrees at 7 bases. Germline V gene lookup returns CDR1 SNHLY and CDR2 FYNNEI. There are 17 residues in the CDR3. The junction had 13 bases not matched to a gene; V was cut back by 1 base and J by 4 bases. The CDR3 sequence: CASSEGWVGDRGYEQYF. DNA for the CDR3: TGTGCCAGCAGTGAAGGCTGGGTGGGGGACAGAGGGTACGAGCAGTACTTC.

The CDR3 reads CASSLAGTSGRSYEQYF. The CDR3 coding sequence is TGCGCCAGCAGCTTGGCGGGGACTAGCGGGAGATCCTACGAGCAGTACTTC. This chain uses TRBV5-1 with TRBJ2-7; 14 bases are a match to TRBD2. Germline V CDR1 and CDR2: SGHRS, YFSETQ. This CDR3 has 17 amino acids. The V gene end was trimmed by 0 bases and the J gene end by 1 base; junction bases not matched to a gene: 3.

This rearrangement joins TRBV27 to TRBJ1-6, with D perhaps TRBD1 (6 bases). Germline V gene lookup returns CDR1 MNHEY and CDR2 SMNVEV (reference sequence). V gave up 2 bases and J gave up 0 bases, with 8 bases separating them. The CDR3 has 16 amino acids. The CDR3 DNA sequence: TGTGCCAGCAGTTTAGGGGGCAGCTCCTATAATTCACCCCTCCACTTT. Translation gives CASSLGGSSYNSPLHF.

The CDR3 reads CASSQIRGSGNTIYF. Written as DNA, the CDR3 is TGTGCCAGCAGCCAAATACGGGGGTCTGGAAACACCATATATTTT. The genes are TRBV3-1 (or the pseudogene TRBV3-2) and TRBJ1-3; possible D gene TRBD1, 5 bases. Germline CDR1 is LGHDT and CDR2 is YNNKEL (reference sequence). V lost 2 bases to trimming and J lost 1 base, with 9 bases between them. The CDR3 runs to 15 residues.

The chain employs TRBV6-5 and TRBJ1-3; D not certain. There are 15 residues in the CDR3. CDR1 and CDR2 from the germline V gene are MNHEY and SVGAGI. With 7 bases removed from V and 3 bases from J, the gap between germline ends came to 16 bases. CDR3 loop: CASMGPGKGGNTIYF. The CDR3 DNA follows: TGTGCCAGCATGGGCCCCGGGAAGGGTGGAAACACCATATATTTT.

The chain is built from TRBV11-2 and TRBJ2-1; 15 bases match TRBD2. Germline CDR1 SGHAT, CDR2 FQNNGV. Trimming at V came to 5 bases and at J to 10 bases, leaving 6 bases not matched to a gene. The CDR3 runs to 15 residues. For the CDR3, the DNA is TGTGCCAGCAGCGAAGGACTAGCGGGGGGGCGAGAGCAGTTCTTC. The encoded protein is CASSEGLAGGREQFF. The full variable domain, in which reference TRBV11-2 and TRBJ2-1 provide the parts outside the CDR3, is EAGVAQSPRYKIIEKRQSVAFWCNPISGHATLYWYQQILGQGPKLLIQFQNNGVVDDSQLPKDRFSAERLKGVDSTLKIQPAKLEDSAVYLCASSEGLAGGREQFFGPGTRLTVL.

The chain is built from TRBV7-2 and TRBJ2-7; possibly TRBD2 for D (5 bases). Germline CDR1 reads SGHTA; CDR2 reads FQGNSA. CDR3 length equals 12 residues. Trimming left V 4 bases short and J 3 bases short, with 7 bases between. The CDR3 loop reads CASSSTSYEQYF. CDR3 DNA sequence: TGTGCCAGCAGCTCAACTAGCTACGAGCAGTACTTC.

The chain couples TRBV11-1 to TRBJ2-5; TRBD2 matches at 11 bases. In germline, CDR1 is SGHAT, CDR2 FQDESV (reference sequence). This CDR3 spans 16 amino acids. V was clipped by 5 bases and J by 0 bases; unmatched bases: 5. The CDR3 sequence: CASSKGTSGNQETQYF. CDR3 DNA sequence: TGTGCCAGCAGCAAAGGGACTAGCGGAAACCAAGAGACCCAGTACTTC.

The genes are TRBV13 and TRBJ2-1; a possible D gene is TRBD2 (5 bases). Germline assignment: CDR1 PRHDT and CDR2 FYEKMQ (reference sequence). The ends were cut back, 4 bases at V and 1 base at J, with 14 bases in the middle. This CDR3 comprises 16 residues. The CDR3 DNA reads as TGTGCCAGCAGCTCTAGGACTGTTAGTTCCTACAATGAGCAGTTCTTC. Translation: CASSSRTVSSYNEQFF.

The chain employs TRBV9 and TRBJ2-7; 8 nucleotides match TRBD2. This CDR3 has 15 amino acids. With V trimmed by 4 bases and J by 4 bases, 10 bases remained unmatched. Germline CDR1 reads SGDLS; CDR2 reads YYNGEE. This CDR3 is CASSPGGALKYEQYF. The DNA for the CDR3 is TGTGCCAGCAGCCCCGGGGGGGCTCTGAAGTACGAGCAGTACTTC.

This chain links TRBV18 with TRBJ2-5; 15 positions match TRBD2. This CDR3 region has 17 residues. The V gene end was trimmed by 3 bases and the J gene end by 1 base; junction bases not matched to a gene: 3. Per germline, CDR1 KGHSH and CDR2 LQKENI. This CDR3 reads CASSPGLAGGLQETQYF. The CDR3 DNA follows: TGTGCCAGCTCACCCGGACTAGCGGGGGGGCTCCAAGAGACCCAGTACTTC.

The rearrangement joins TRBV29-1 to TRBJ2-7, with a tentative D call TRBD1 (6 bases). Per the germline V gene, CDR1 is SQVTM and CDR2 is ANQGSEA. V was cut by 7 bases and J by 7 bases, with 14 bases left in between. The CDR3 totals 11 residues. CDR3 coding DNA: TGCAGCGCACAGGGATTTGGAGAGCAGTACTTC. Its protein product is CSAQGFGEQYF.

V and J are TRBV19 and TRBJ1-2, with a tentative D call TRBD1 (5 bases). The CDR3 loop spans 13 amino acids. Trimming removed 5 bases at V and 4 bases at J, with 11 bases between. Germline values: CDR1 LNHDA, CDR2 SQIVND (reference sequence). As DNA, the CDR3 is TGTGCCAGTAGTCGGCAGGGCGGCTATGGCTACACCTTC. It yields the protein CASSRQGGYGYTF.

The chain has TRBV6-8 and TRBJ1-5; D is perhaps TRBD1 (5 bases). The CDR3 contains 14 residues. With 6 bases removed from V and 4 bases from J, the gap between germline ends came to 13 bases. CDR1 is MNHGY and CDR2 is SAAAGT in the germline V gene. CDR3 region: CASSQPQGNQPQHF. CDR3 bases: TGTGCCAGCAGCCAACCTCAGGGAAATCAGCCCCAGCATTTT.

This clone was seen a few times. This sequence joins TRBV27 and TRBJ2-3; a possible D gene is TRBD2 (5 bases). The CDR3 is 14 residues long. V lost 4 bases to trimming and J lost 6 bases, with 14 bases between them. Per germline, CDR1 MNHEY and CDR2 SMNVEV (reference sequence). The CDR3 loop reads CASSSRRAADTQYF. As DNA, the CDR3 is TGTGCCAGCAGTTCCCGACGAGCGGCCGATACGCAGTATTTT.

The chain links TRBV27 to TRBJ1-5; 9 bases align to TRBD1. The CDR3 totals 15 residues. Germline CDR1 is MNHEY and CDR2 is SMNVEV (reference sequence). J was trimmed by 6 bases and V by 5 bases; bases with no gene match: 8. The CDR3, as DNA: TGTGCCAGCAGTGATGGACAGGGGCCACGTCAGCCCCAGCATTTT. Its protein product is CASSDGQGPRQPQHF.

This clone has more than one count but fewer than ten. This chain joins TRBV5-5 and TRBJ2-7, with 9 bases lining up with TRBD2. This CDR3 contains 14 residues. V was clipped by 2 bases and J by 3 bases; unmatched bases: 3. The germline V gene has CDR1 SGHKS and CDR2 YYEKEE (reference sequence). The CDR3 spells CASSFSGGSYEQYF. The DNA of the CDR3 is TGTGCCAGCAGCTTTAGCGGGGGCAGCTACGAGCAGTACTTC.